A selection of T cell receptor beta chains follows, all from one sample in a study of OX40 agonist ivuxolimab in advanced cancers. The data were produced by immunoSEQ multiplex PCR, yet TCRdb's version contains in-frame clones alone and is incomplete. Of roughly 80,000 clones in the sample, more than 75% are singletons; the top ten hold roughly 2.5%. The source material was CD4+ or CD8+ T cells sorted from blood, sampled in a trial of the OX40 agonist ivuxolimab. The receptor set was obtained from an adult with an advanced solid tumor such as melanoma, head and neck, liver or kidney cancer. The CDR3 runs from the conserved cysteine through the conserved F or W. D genes are given only for firm matches. Clone sizes are given selectively: once, few, many, or a class where the clone is expanded.

v_gene	d_gene	abundance	j_gene	CDR3nt	CDR3aa
TRBV4-1	NA	NA	TRBJ2-3	TGCGCCAGCAGCCGAGCCCTGGGATCAGATACGCAGTATTTT	CASSRALGSDTQYF
TRBV6-5	NA	NA	TRBJ1-6	TGTGCCAGCAGCCCACAGGGATTTTATTCACCCCTCCACTTT	CASSPQGFYSPLHF
TRBV28	TRBD2	once	TRBJ2-7	TGTGCCAGCAGTTTCACTAGCGGGGTTTCCTACGAGCAGTACTTC	CASSFTSGVSYEQYF
TRBV11-2	TRBD2	NA	TRBJ2-1	TGTGCCAGCTCTCGTAGGCTAGCGGGGAGTGTGAAAGAGCAGTTCTTC	CASSRRLAGSVKEQFF
TRBV7-2	NA	NA	TRBJ2-1	TGTGCCAGCAGCTTAGGGGGACTCTCCTACAATGAGCAGTTCTTC	CASSLGGLSYNEQFF
TRBV19	NA	NA	TRBJ1-5	TGTGCCAGTAGCGGGGGGGCGATACAGCCCCAGCATTTT	CASSGGAIQPQHF
TRBV15	NA	NA	TRBJ1-4	TGTGCCACCAGCAGAGATATGGGGAATGAAAAACTGTTTTTT	CATSRDMGNEKLFF
TRBV18	NA	NA	TRBJ1-6	TGTGCCAGCTCACCCTCTAACGGTCATACAGGGCTCCACTTT	CASSPSNGHTGLHF
TRBV7-3	TRBD1	NA	TRBJ2-2	TGTGCCAGCAGCTCCCGGGACAGGGGGCTTGGCGGGGAGCTGTTTTTT	CASSSRDRGLGGELFF
TRBV7-2	NA	NA	TRBJ1-3	TGTGCCAGCAGCTTAGTGGTACTCTCTGGAAACACCATATATTTT	CASSLVVLSGNTIYF
TRBV4-2	TRBD1	once	TRBJ2-1	TGTGCCAGCAGCCAAGTCTCCGGACAGGGGACCTACAATGAGCAGTTCTTC	CASSQVSGQGTYNEQFF
TRBV9	NA	NA	TRBJ2-5	TGTGCCAGCAGCACCCGGGGCTACCAAGAGACCCAGTACTTC	CASSTRGYQETQYF
TRBV9	TRBD1	NA	TRBJ1-3	TGTGCCAGCAGCCCGAGGACAGGGTCAGGAAACACCATATATTTT	CASSPRTGSGNTIYF
TRBV28	NA	once	TRBJ1-6	TGTGCCAGCAGCCCCCCCTATAATTCACCCCTCCACTTT	CASSPPYNSPLHF
TRBV6-5	NA	NA	TRBJ1-1	TGTGCCAGCAGTCACCGAGGGGGTGGCACTGAAGCTTTCTTT	CASSHRGGGTEAFF
TRBV2	TRBD1	NA	TRBJ1-3	TGTGCCAGCAGTCAGGACAGGGGGTCTGGAAACACCATATATTTT	CASSQDRGSGNTIYF
TRBV29-1	NA	NA	TRBJ2-5	TGCAGCGTTGGCCCCCAAACAGGGTGGGGAGAGACCCAGTACTTC	CSVGPQTGWGETQYF
TRBV9	NA	NA	TRBJ2-3	TGTGCCAGCAGCGTAGTTGGGGATGGAACAGATACGCAGTATTTT	CASSVVGDGTDTQYF
TRBV28	NA	once	TRBJ1-2	TGTGCCAGCAGAAGAGGCTGGGACTATGGCTACACCTTC	CASRRGWDYGYTF
TRBV5-1	TRBD1	NA	TRBJ1-5	TGCGCCAGCAGCTTAGGGGGCGATCAGCCCCAGCATTTT	CASSLGGDQPQHF
TRBV10-3	NA	few	TRBJ1-3	TGTGCCATCAGACGCCAGGACTCTGGAAACACCATATATTTT	CAIRRQDSGNTIYF
TRBV4-2	TRBD1	few	TRBJ2-2	TGTGCCAGCAGCCAACCGGACAGGTCGAACACCGGGGAGCTGTTTTTT	CASSQPDRSNTGELFF
TRBV7-9	TRBD2	few	TRBJ2-2	TGTGCCAGCAGCTTAGGACTAGCGGTGACCGGGGAGCTGTTTTTT	CASSLGLAVTGELFF
TRBV7-9	NA	NA	TRBJ1-4	TGTGCCAGCAGCCCCATGGGAGCAACCGGTGAAAAACTGTTTTTT	CASSPMGATGEKLFF
TRBV27	NA	NA	TRBJ1-6	TGTGCCAGCAGTTTAAGGGGGTTGAGCTCCTATAATTCACCCCTCCACTTT	CASSLRGLSSYNSPLHF
TRBV6-1	NA	NA	TRBJ1-2	TGTGCCAGCAGTGAAATCCGGACGGGGAACTATGGCTACACCTTC	CASSEIRTGNYGYTF
TRBV5-1	NA	NA	TRBJ1-6	TGCGCCAGCAGACCTTGGGAGAGCTCCTATAATTCACCCCTCCACTTT	CASRPWESSYNSPLHF
TRBV6-6	NA	few	TRBJ1-4	TGTGCCAGCAGCGGAGGTTCAACTAATGAAAAACTGTTTTTT	CASSGGSTNEKLFF
TRBV9	TRBD2	NA	TRBJ2-6	TGTGCCAGCAGTAAGCGGGGGGGCTCTGGGGCCAACGTCCTGACTTTC	CASSKRGGSGANVLTF
TRBV6-5	NA	once	TRBJ2-3	TGTGCCAGCAGTTACAGAACAAACACAGATACGCAGTATTTT	CASSYRTNTDTQYF
TRBV4-2	NA	NA	TRBJ2-3	TGTGCCAGCAGCCAGGTCCTTCGGAGGGGGGACACAGATACGCAGTATTTT	CASSQVLRRGDTDTQYF
TRBV5-8	NA	NA	TRBJ2-5	TGTGCCAGCAGCCCCTCAGGAGGTATACAAGAGACCCAGTACTTC	CASSPSGGIQETQYF
TRBV6-6	NA	NA	TRBJ1-5	TGTGCCAGCAGTTACTCGAGATTTTTTCAGCCCCAGCATTTT	CASSYSRFFQPQHF
TRBV7-2	NA	NA	TRBJ2-7	TGTGCCAGCAGCTTAGGGTTTGGCTACGAGCAGTACTTC	CASSLGFGYEQYF
TRBV4-1	TRBD2	NA	TRBJ2-5	TGCGCCAGCAGCCGGCTGGGGGGGGAGACCCAGTACTTC	CASSRLGGETQYF
TRBV7-8	TRBD2	NA	TRBJ2-5	TGTGCCAGCAGCTCTAGCGGGGGTGGGGAGACCCAGTACTTC	CASSSSGGGETQYF
TRBV6-5	NA	NA	TRBJ2-2	TGTGCCAGCAGCAAGCTAGACGGTATAAGGGAGCTGTTTTTT	CASSKLDGIRELFF
TRBV6-5	TRBD2	NA	TRBJ2-3	TGTGCCAGCAGTCGGGAGGGTACGCAGTATTTT	CASSREGTQYF
TRBV6-6	TRBD1	NA	TRBJ1-4	TGTGCCAGCAGTCCGGGACAGGGACGGGAAAAACTGTTTTTT	CASSPGQGREKLFF
TRBV19	TRBD1	NA	TRBJ2-7	TGTGCCAGTAGTATAGAATTAAACAGGGGGATGTACGAGCAGTACTTC	CASSIELNRGMYEQYF
TRBV10-2	TRBD1	once	TRBJ1-1	TGCGCCAGCAAGCAAACAGGGGGCTCGAACACTGAAGCTTTCTTT	CASKQTGGSNTEAFF
TRBV7-9	NA	NA	TRBJ1-2	TGTGCCAGCAGCCCGGGACTGCGTGGCTACACCTTC	CASSPGLRGYTF
TRBV7-2	TRBD1	NA	TRBJ2-7	TGTGCCAGCAGAACAGGGGGTATCTCCTACGAGCAGTACTTC	CASRTGGISYEQYF
TRBV12-5	NA	NA	TRBJ1-6	TGTGCTAGTGGTTTGGTGTGGGGGGCATGTAATTCACCCCTCCACTTT	CASGLVWGACNSPLHF
TRBV7-9	NA	NA	TRBJ1-1	TGTGCCAGCAGCTTAGGTCTAGGGGCGGGGACTGAAGCTTTCTTT	CASSLGLGAGTEAFF
TRBV5-1	TRBD1	NA	TRBJ1-1	TGCGCCAGCAGCTATTCAGGACAGGGTAAGGGCACTGAAGCTTTCTTT	CASSYSGQGKGTEAFF
TRBV6-5	TRBD2	NA	TRBJ2-3	TGTGCCAGCCGGACTAGCGGGGGGGTAGATACGCAGTATTTT	CASRTSGGVDTQYF
TRBV5-4	NA	NA	TRBJ2-3	TGTGCCAGCAGCCCAAGGGGGGGCCGGTTGACAGATACGCAGTATTTT	CASSPRGGRLTDTQYF
TRBV14	NA	NA	TRBJ1-5	TGTGCCAGCAGCCGCTCGGATAGCAATCAGCCCCAGCATTTT	CASSRSDSNQPQHF
TRBV5-4	TRBD2	few	TRBJ2-3	TGTGCCAGCAGCTTGGGCGGGGGAAGCACAGATACGCAGTATTTT	CASSLGGGSTDTQYF